The rows below give T cell receptor beta chains drawn from one sample of a study of human T cells and chemical hapten exposure. TCRdb reanalysed the RACE reads using MiXCR and keeps one entry per CDR3 protein. Of about 300,000 distinct CDR3 sequences in the sample, over 5% were seen once. The sample consisted of whole blood, taken in connection with sensitization to the hapten diphenylcyclopropenone (DPC). These receptors all stem from a woman younger than 35 with alopecia areata. Some clones in this sample may be carry-over from other donors' samples. Each CDR3 is given with its conserved first and last residue. A D gene is named only where the DNA matches it firmly. Rows give clone size only sometimes, using once, few, many, or a class for an expanded clone.

clone size: NA; D gene: TRBD1; J gene: TRBJ2-3; V gene: TRBV27; CDR3 protein: CASSTRQGQRSTDTQYF; CDR3 DNA: TGTGCCAGCAGCACTCGACAGGGGCAGCGTAGCACAGATACGCAGTATTTT
clone size: many; D gene: TRBD1; J gene: TRBJ2-7; V gene: TRBV27; CDR3 protein: CASSGQGVGEQYF; CDR3 DNA: TGTGCCAGCAGTGGACAGGGTGTAGGAGAGCAGTACTTC
clone size: many; D gene: NA; J gene: TRBJ2-7; V gene: TRBV4-3; CDR3 protein: CASSQDPGTVSYEQYF; CDR3 DNA: TGCGCCAGCAGCCAAGATCCCGGGACTGTCTCCTACGAGCAGTACTTC
clone size: many; D gene: TRBD2; J gene: TRBJ2-3; V gene: TRBV29-1; CDR3 protein: CSVGTSGGDGTDTQYF; CDR3 DNA: TGCAGCGTAGGGACTAGCGGGGGCGACGGCACAGATACGCAGTATTTT
clone size: NA; D gene: NA; J gene: TRBJ2-5; V gene: TRBV28; CDR3 protein: CASSPGDTFQETQYF; CDR3 DNA: TGTGCCAGCAGCCCTGGGGACACTTTCCAAGAGACCCAGTACTTC
clone size: few; D gene: NA; J gene: TRBJ2-5; V gene: TRBV4-3; CDR3 protein: CASSQNSETQYF; CDR3 DNA: TGCGCCAGCAGCCAAAATAGTGAGACCCAGTACTTC
clone size: NA; D gene: NA; J gene: TRBJ1-1; V gene: TRBV27; CDR3 protein: CASSIGGATEAFF; CDR3 DNA: TGTGCCAGCAGTATAGGGGGAGCCACTGAAGCTTTCTTT
clone size: few; D gene: TRBD2; J gene: TRBJ2-7; V gene: TRBV10-1; CDR3 protein: CASMGTSGKYEQYF; CDR3 DNA: TGCGCCAGCATGGGGACTAGCGGGAAATACGAGCAGTACTTC
clone size: NA; D gene: TRBD1; J gene: TRBJ2-3; V gene: TRBV6-2/TRBV6-3; CDR3 protein: CASIRDRQTDTQYF; CDR3 DNA: TGTGCCAGCATTCGGGACAGACAAACAGATACGCAGTATTTT
clone size: NA; D gene: NA; J gene: TRBJ2-3; V gene: TRBV27; CDR3 protein: CAIGKSDILGTDTQYF; CDR3 DNA: TGTGCCATAGGGAAATCAGACATTCTAGGCACAGATACGCAGTATTTT
clone size: NA; D gene: TRBD2; J gene: TRBJ2-3; V gene: TRBV3-1; CDR3 protein: CASSLKGLAGGVTDTQYF; CDR3 DNA: TGTGCCAGCAGTCTAAAAGGACTAGCGGGGGGGGTCACAGATACGCAGTATTTT
clone size: NA; D gene: TRBD1; J gene: TRBJ2-3; V gene: TRBV4-3; CDR3 protein: CASSPQDRSTWDTQYF; CDR3 DNA: TGCGCCAGCAGCCCGCAGGACAGGAGTACCTGGGATACGCAGTATTTT
clone size: NA; D gene: TRBD2; J gene: TRBJ2-5; V gene: TRBV12-3/TRBV12-4; CDR3 protein: CASSLGPQRGYQETQYF; CDR3 DNA: TGTGCCAGCAGTTTAGGCCCCCAGCGGGGGTACCAAGAGACCCAGTACTTC
clone size: many; D gene: NA; J gene: TRBJ2-5; V gene: TRBV4-1; CDR3 protein: CASSQGETNHYQETQYF; CDR3 DNA: TGCGCCAGCAGCCAGGGAGAGACAAACCATTACCAAGAGACCCAGTACTTC
clone size: few; D gene: NA; J gene: TRBJ1-5; V gene: TRBV7-8; CDR3 protein: CASSLNRWDQPQHF; CDR3 DNA: TGTGCCAGCAGCTTAAACAGGTGGGACCAGCCCCAGCATTTT
clone size: few; D gene: NA; J gene: TRBJ2-7; V gene: TRBV12-3/TRBV12-4; CDR3 protein: CASSLPVQGGEQYF; CDR3 DNA: TGTGCCAGCAGTTTACCAGTTCAGGGCGGCGAGCAGTACTTC
clone size: few; D gene: NA; J gene: TRBJ1-3; V gene: TRBV6-5; CDR3 protein: CASSYSMSVRSGNTIYF; CDR3 DNA: TGTGCCAGCAGTTACAGTATGAGTGTCCGCTCTGGAAACACCATATATTTT
clone size: many; D gene: TRBD1; J gene: TRBJ2-3; V gene: TRBV7-9; CDR3 protein: CASSLGETGVSDTQYF; CDR3 DNA: TGTGCCAGCAGCTTAGGGGAGACAGGGGTCTCGGATACGCAGTATTTT
clone size: many; D gene: TRBD2; J gene: TRBJ2-7; V gene: TRBV2; CDR3 protein: CATDGGKIEQYF; CDR3 DNA: TGTGCCACGGACGGGGGGAAGATCGAGCAGTACTTC
clone size: NA; D gene: NA; J gene: TRBJ2-2; V gene: TRBV7-9; CDR3 protein: CASSLLKTGELFF; CDR3 DNA: TGTGCCAGCAGCTTACTCAAAACCGGGGAGCTGTTTTTT
clone size: few; D gene: TRBD2; J gene: TRBJ2-7; V gene: TRBV4-1; CDR3 protein: CASSQEPGLYSYEQYF; CDR3 DNA: TGCGCCAGCAGCCAAGAACCGGGACTATACTCCTACGAGCAGTACTTC
clone size: NA; D gene: NA; J gene: TRBJ1-1; V gene: TRBV28; CDR3 protein: CASSSDPLLGGLKTEAFF; CDR3 DNA: TGTGCCAGCAGTTCCGACCCCCTCTTGGGGGGGCTTAAGACTGAAGCTTTCTTT
clone size: many; D gene: NA; J gene: TRBJ1-2; V gene: TRBV27; CDR3 protein: CASSLGRGGYGYTF; CDR3 DNA: TGTGCCAGCAGTTTAGGTCGGGGGGGCTATGGCTACACCTTC
clone size: NA; D gene: TRBD2; J gene: TRBJ2-3; V gene: TRBV10-3; CDR3 protein: CAISEILAGGPTDTQYF; CDR3 DNA: TGTGCCATCAGTGAGATTCTAGCGGGGGGGCCTACAGATACGCAGTATTTT
clone size: NA; D gene: NA; J gene: TRBJ2-7; V gene: TRBV2; CDR3 protein: CASVAPAVSYEQYF; CDR3 DNA: TGTGCCAGCGTGGCCCCGGCAGTCTCCTACGAGCAGTACTTC
clone size: few; D gene: TRBD1; J gene: TRBJ1-3; V gene: TRBV18; CDR3 protein: CASSGQGSLGGNTIYF; CDR3 DNA: TGTGCCAGCTCCGGACAGGGGTCCCTTGGTGGAAACACCATATATTTT
clone size: NA; D gene: TRBD1; J gene: TRBJ2-7; V gene: TRBV7-2; CDR3 protein: CASSHPPGTGGGQYF; CDR3 DNA: TGTGCCAGCAGCCACCCCCCCGGGACAGGGGGCGGGCAGTACTTC
clone size: many; D gene: NA; J gene: TRBJ2-7; V gene: TRBV20-1; CDR3 protein: CSARDLEGVYEQYF; CDR3 DNA: TGCAGTGCTAGAGATCTAGAGGGCGTTTACGAGCAGTACTTC